One sample yielded the 7 T cell receptor beta chains listed below, sequenced in a study of cytomegalovirus exposure and HLA in healthy donors. With 60 Vbeta and 13 Jbeta primers, the PCR was carried out. The data were produced by immunoSEQ multiplex PCR, yet TCRdb's version contains in-frame clones alone and is incomplete. There are roughly 150,000 clones in the sample; roughly 75% occur only once, and around 11% lies in the top ten. The sample consisted of PBMCs. These TCRs come from a man aged 18 to 29 in good health and CMV-seropositive.

The chain has TRBV9 and TRBJ1-1, with 7 bases fitting TRBD1. In germline, CDR1 is SGDLS, CDR2 YYNGEE. The trim removed 3 bases at V and 0 bases at J, leaving 11 bases unmatched. The CDR3 is 17 amino acids. The CDR3 region has the DNA TGTGCCAGCAGCGCTATTTGGACAGGTCTTTTGAACACTGAAGCTTTCTTT. Amino acid sequence: CASSAIWTGLLNTEAFF.

The J gene is TRBJ1-5, the V gene TRBV21-1; the listed D gene, TRBD1, was not tested against the DNA. TRBV21-1 is described as a pseudogene. The CDR3 covers 16 residues. Here the CDR3 reads CASSKVRGRGNQPQHF. CDR3 coding DNA: TGTGCCAGCAGCAAAGTGAGGGGGCGAGGCAATCAGCCCCAGCATTTT.

This clone was counted once. The gene calls are TRBV7-2 and TRBJ1-1; unclear D gene. This CDR3 region has 14 residues. Germline lookup yields CDR1 SGHTA and CDR2 FQGNSA. Trimming stripped 3 bases from V and 1 base from J, with 9 bases between. The CDR3 DNA reads as TGTGCCAGCAGCTTTTGGGAGTCGAACACTGAAGCTTTCTTT. Translating gives CASSFWESNTEAFF.

The CDR3 bases are TGTGCCATCAGTGATGGCAGGGGGCTTAAGAGCAATCAGCCCCAGCATTTT. It specifies CAISDGRGLKSNQPQHF. The V gene is TRBV10-3, the J gene TRBJ1-5; 8 bases align to TRBD1. Germline values: CDR1 ENHRY, CDR2 SYGVKD. This CDR3 contains 17 residues. The trim removed 3 bases at V and 1 base at J, leaving 8 bases unmatched.

V is TRBV6-6 and J is TRBJ2-7; D gene unclear. Germline V gene lookup returns CDR1 MNHNY and CDR2 SVGAGI (reference sequence). Trimming shortened V by 3 bases and J by 3 bases, and 6 bases separated the two germline ends. This CDR3 has 12 residues. CDR3 in DNA: TGTGCCAGCAGTTATGTTCTCTACGAGCAGTACTTC. Its protein is CASSYVLYEQYF.

The rearrangement uses TRBV5-1 and TRBJ2-5, with D perhaps matching TRBD1 (5 bases). This CDR3 is built from 14 residues. Trimming cost V 2 bases and J 6 bases, with 14 bases left between them. Germline assignment: CDR1 SGHRS and CDR2 YFSETQ. This CDR3 reads CASSFLTGEQTQYF. The CDR3 DNA reads as TGCGCCAGCAGCTTTCTAACAGGCGAGCAGACCCAGTACTTC.

This clone was observed a handful of times. The V call is TRBV7-3, the J call TRBJ2-2; perhaps TRBD1 as D (6 bases). The ends were cut back, 0 bases at V and 4 bases at J, with 9 bases in the middle. In germline, CDR1 is SGHTA, CDR2 FQGTGA. CDR3 length: 15 residues. CDR3 protein: CASSLTAQGTGELFF. The CDR3 coding sequence is TGTGCCAGCAGCTTAACAGCACAGGGCACCGGGGAGCTGTTTTTT.